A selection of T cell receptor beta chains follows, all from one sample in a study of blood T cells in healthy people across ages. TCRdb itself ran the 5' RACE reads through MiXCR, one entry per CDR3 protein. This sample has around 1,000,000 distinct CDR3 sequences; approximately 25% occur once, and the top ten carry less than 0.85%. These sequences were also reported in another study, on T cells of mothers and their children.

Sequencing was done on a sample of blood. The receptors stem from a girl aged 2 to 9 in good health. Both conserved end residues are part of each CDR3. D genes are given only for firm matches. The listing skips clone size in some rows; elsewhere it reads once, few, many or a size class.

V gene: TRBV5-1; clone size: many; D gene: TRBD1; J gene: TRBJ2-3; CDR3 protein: CASSLGQGRTDTQYF; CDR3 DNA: TGTGCTAGCAGCTTGGGACAGGGGAGGACAGATACGCAGTATTTT
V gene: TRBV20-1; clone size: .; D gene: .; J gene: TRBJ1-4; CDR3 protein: CSVPGVEKLFF; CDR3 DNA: TGCAGTGTTCCAGGGGTTGAAAAACTGTTTTTT
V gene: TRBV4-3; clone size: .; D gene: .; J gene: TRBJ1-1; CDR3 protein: CASSPSRQSPEAFF; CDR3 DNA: TGCGCCAGCAGCCCCTCCCGACAGTCACCTGAAGCTTTCTTT
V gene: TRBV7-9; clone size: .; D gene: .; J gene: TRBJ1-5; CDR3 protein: CASSLAGLDSNQPQHF; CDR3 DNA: TGTGCCAGCAGCTTAGCCGGGCTGGATAGCAATCAGCCCCAGCATTTT
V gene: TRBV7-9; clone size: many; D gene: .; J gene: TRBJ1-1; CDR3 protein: CASSLGGLGTEAFF; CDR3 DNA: TGTGCCAGCAGCTTAGGCGGGCTGGGCACTGAAGCTTTCTTT
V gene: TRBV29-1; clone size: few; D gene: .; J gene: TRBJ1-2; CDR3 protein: CSVSGEEGGYGYTF; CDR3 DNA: TGCAGCGTTAGTGGGGAAGAGGGAGGCTATGGCTACACCTTC
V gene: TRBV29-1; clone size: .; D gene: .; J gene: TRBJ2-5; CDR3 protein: CSLAGLLGETQYF; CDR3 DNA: TGCAGCTTGGCCGGTTTGTTGGGAGAGACCCAGTACTTC
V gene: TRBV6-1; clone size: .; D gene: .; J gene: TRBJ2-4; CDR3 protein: CASSEALDPALAKNIQYF; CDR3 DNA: TGTGCCAGCAGTGAGGCCCTTGACCCGGCTCTAGCCAAAAACATTCAGTACTTC
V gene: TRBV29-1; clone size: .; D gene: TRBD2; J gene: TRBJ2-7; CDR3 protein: CSVYRAGTYEQYF; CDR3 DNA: TGCAGCGTGTACCGAGCGGGAACGTACGAGCAGTACTTC
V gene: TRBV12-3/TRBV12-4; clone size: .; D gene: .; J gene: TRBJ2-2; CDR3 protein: CASSLFGPEFGELFF; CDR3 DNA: TGTGCCAGCAGCCTTTTCGGACCGGAATTCGGGGAGCTGTTTTTT
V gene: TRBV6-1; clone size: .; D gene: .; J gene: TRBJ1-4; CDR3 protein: CASKRGANEKLFF; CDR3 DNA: TGTGCCAGCAAGAGGGGGGCTAATGAAAAACTGTTTTTT
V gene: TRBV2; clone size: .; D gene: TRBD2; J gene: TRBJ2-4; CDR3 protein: CASMLTSGRVAKNIQYF; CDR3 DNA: TGTGCCAGCATGTTGACTAGCGGGAGAGTGGCCAAAAACATTCAGTACTTC
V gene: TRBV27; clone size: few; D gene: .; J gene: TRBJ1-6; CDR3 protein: CASSYEVVNF; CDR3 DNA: TGTGCCAGCAGTTATGAAGTAGTCAACTTT
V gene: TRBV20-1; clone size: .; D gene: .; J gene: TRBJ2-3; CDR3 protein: CSAHHRLDQADTQYF; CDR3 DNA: TGCAGTGCTCACCACCGACTAGACCAGGCAGATACGCAGTATTTT
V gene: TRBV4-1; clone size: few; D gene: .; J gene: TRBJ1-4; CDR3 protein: CASSQDFTESRKLFF; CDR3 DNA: TGCGCCAGCAGCCAAGATTTCACCGAGAGTAGAAAACTGTTTTTT
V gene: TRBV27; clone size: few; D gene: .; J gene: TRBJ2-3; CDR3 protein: CASSSGSSSTDTQYF; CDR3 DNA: TGTGCCAGCAGTTCGGGATCCTCTAGCACAGATACGCAGTATTTT
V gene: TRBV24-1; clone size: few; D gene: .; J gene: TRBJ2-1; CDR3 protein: CATSWRKGVTNEQFF; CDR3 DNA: TGTGCCACCAGTTGGAGAAAGGGGGTCACCAATGAGCAGTTCTTC
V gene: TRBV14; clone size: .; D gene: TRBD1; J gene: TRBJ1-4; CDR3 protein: CASSSYLGQGSEKLFF; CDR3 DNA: TGTGCCAGCAGCTCCTATCTAGGACAGGGGAGTGAAAAACTGTTTTTT
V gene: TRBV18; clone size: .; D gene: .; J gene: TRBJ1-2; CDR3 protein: CASSPESAESYGYTF; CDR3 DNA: TGTGCCAGCTCACCTGAATCCGCAGAGTCCTATGGCTACACCTTC
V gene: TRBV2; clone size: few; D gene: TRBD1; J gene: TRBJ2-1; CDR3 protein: CASSAEGARVGNEQFF; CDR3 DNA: TGTGCCAGCAGTGCCGAGGGGGCTCGGGTCGGGAATGAGCAGTTCTTC
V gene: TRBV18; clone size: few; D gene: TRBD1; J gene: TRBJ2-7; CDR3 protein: CASSPLGQGRDEQYF; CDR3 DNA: TGTGCCAGCTCACCACTTGGACAGGGTAGAGACGAGCAGTACTTC
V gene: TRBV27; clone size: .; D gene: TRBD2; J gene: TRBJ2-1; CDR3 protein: CASSTPSGSSYNEQFF; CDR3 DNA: TGTGCCAGCAGTACTCCTAGCGGGAGCTCCTACAATGAGCAGTTCTTC
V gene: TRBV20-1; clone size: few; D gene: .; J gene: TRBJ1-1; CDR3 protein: CSARAGDKDGTEAFF; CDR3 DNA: TGCAGTGCTAGAGCAGGGGATAAGGATGGGACTGAAGCTTTCTTT
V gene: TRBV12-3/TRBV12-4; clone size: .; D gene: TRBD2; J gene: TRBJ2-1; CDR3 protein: CASSHWGLASYNEQFF; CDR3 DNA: TGTGCCAGCAGTCATTGGGGACTAGCTTCCTACAATGAGCAGTTCTTC
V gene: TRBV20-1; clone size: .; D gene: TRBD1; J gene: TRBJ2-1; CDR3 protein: CSASLTGESSYNEQFF; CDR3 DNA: TGCAGTGCTAGCCTAACAGGGGAGAGCTCCTACAATGAGCAGTTCTTC
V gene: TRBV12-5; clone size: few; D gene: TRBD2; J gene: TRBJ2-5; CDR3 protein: CASGFYGGQETQYF; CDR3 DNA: TGTGCTAGTGGTTTTTACGGGGGGCAAGAGACCCAGTACTTC
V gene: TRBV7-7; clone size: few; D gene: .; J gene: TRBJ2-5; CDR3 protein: CASSLEFRGLQETQYF; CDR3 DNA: TGTGCTAGCAGCTTAGAGTTCAGGGGCCTACAAGAGACCCAGTACTTC
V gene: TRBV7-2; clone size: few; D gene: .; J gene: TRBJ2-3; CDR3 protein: CASSFGAGFTDTQYF; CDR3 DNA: TGTGCCAGCAGCTTTGGGGCGGGGTTCACAGATACGCAGTATTTT
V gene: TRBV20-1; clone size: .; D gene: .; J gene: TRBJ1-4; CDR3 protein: CSARDLQQWGGGEEKLFF; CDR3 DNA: TGCAGTGCTAGAGATCTCCAGCAGTGGGGAGGAGGAGAAGAAAAACTGTTTTTT
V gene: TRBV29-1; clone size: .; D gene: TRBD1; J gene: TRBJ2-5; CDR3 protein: CSVRQGRGETQYF; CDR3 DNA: TGCAGCGTTCGACAGGGGAGAGGGGAGACCCAGTACTTC
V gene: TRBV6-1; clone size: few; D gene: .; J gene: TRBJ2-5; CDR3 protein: CASSNRRRGETQYF; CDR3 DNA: TGTGCCAGCAGTAATAGGAGGAGAGGAGAGACCCAGTACTTC
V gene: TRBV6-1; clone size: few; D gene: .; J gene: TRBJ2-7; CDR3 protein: CASSEALPYEQYF; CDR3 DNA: TGTGCCAGCAGTGAAGCGCTTCCCTACGAGCAGTACTTC
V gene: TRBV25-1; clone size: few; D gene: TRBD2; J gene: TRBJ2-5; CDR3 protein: CASSRISGSKETQYF; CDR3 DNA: TGTGCCAGCAGTCGAATTAGCGGGAGCAAAGAGACCCAGTACTTC
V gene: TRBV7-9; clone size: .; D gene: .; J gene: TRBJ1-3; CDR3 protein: CASSSLLEEISGNTIYF; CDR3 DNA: TGTGCCAGCAGCTCGCTCCTCGAGGAAATCTCTGGAAACACCATATATTTT
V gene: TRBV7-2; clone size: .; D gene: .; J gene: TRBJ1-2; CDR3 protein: CASSLAAGLGGGYTF; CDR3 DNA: TGTGCCAGCAGCTTAGCGGCAGGACTCGGAGGTGGCTATACCTTC
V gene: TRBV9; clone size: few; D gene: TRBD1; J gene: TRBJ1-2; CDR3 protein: CASSPRDRKDGYTF; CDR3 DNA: TGTGCCAGCAGCCCCCGGGACAGAAAAGATGGCTACACCTTC
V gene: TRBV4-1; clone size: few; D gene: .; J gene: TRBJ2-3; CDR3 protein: CASGQGTSPREQYF; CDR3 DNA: TGCGCCAGCGGCCAAGGGACTTCGCCTAGGGAGCAGTATTTT
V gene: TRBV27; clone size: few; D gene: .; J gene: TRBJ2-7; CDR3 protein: CTSSPFGGYEQYF; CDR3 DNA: TGTACCAGCAGCCCCTTTGGGGGATACGAGCAGTACTTC
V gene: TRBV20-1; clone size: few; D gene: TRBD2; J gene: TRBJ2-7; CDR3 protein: CSASGRASYEQYF; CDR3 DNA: TGCAGTGCTAGCGGGAGGGCTTCCTACGAGCAGTACTTC
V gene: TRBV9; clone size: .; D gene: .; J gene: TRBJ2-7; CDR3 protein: CASCQGGSAYEQYF; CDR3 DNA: TGTGCCAGCTGCCAGGGGGGGTCCGCCTACGAGCAGTACTTC
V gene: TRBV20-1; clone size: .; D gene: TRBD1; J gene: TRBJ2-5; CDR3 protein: CSARQTGTEIQYF; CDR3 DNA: TGCAGTGCTAGGCAGACAGGGACCGAGATCCAGTACTTC
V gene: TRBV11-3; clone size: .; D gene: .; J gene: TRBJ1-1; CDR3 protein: CASRDRPPGFATEAFF; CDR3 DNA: TGTGCCAGCAGGGATAGGCCTCCAGGGTTTGCCACTGAAGCTTTCTTT
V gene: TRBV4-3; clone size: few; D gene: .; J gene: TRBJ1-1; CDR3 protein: CASSQDGRELDEAFF; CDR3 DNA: TGCGCCAGCAGCCAAGATGGCAGGGAGTTAGATGAAGCTTTCTTT
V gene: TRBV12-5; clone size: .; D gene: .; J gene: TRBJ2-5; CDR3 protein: CASGLVRPSGSPTQETQYF; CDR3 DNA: TGTGCTAGTGGTTTGGTACGACCCTCGGGGTCTCCTACCCAAGAGACCCAGTACTTC
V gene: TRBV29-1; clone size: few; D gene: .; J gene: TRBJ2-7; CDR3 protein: CSAVDRGYEQYF; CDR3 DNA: TGCAGCGCGGTTGACAGAGGGTACGAGCAGTACTTC
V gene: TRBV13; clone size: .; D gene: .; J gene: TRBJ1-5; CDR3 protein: CASSLGPGPNQPQHF; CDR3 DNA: TGTGCCAGCAGCTTAGGACCCGGACCCAATCAGCCCCAGCATTTT
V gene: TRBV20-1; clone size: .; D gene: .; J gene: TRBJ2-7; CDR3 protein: CSATGTDYEQYF; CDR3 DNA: TGCAGTGCTACAGGGACTGATTACGAGCAGTACTTC
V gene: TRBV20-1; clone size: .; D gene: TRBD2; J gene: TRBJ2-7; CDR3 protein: CSARRGGGSRRSYEQYF; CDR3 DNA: TGCAGTGCTAGGAGAGGCGGCGGGAGTCGTAGGTCCTACGAGCAGTACTTC
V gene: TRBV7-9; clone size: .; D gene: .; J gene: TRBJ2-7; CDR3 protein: CASSSSEGGPEQYF; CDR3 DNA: TGTGCCAGCAGCTCTTCAGAGGGGGGCCCCGAGCAGTACTTC
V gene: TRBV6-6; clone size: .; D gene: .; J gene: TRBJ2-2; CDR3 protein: CASSYSWTGELFF; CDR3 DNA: TGTGCCAGCAGTTACTCTTGGACCGGGGAGCTGTTTTTT
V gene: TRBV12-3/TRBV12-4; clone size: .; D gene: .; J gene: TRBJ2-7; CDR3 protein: CASSLGALRSSYEQYF; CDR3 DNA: TGTGCCAGCAGTTTGGGGGCACTAAGGAGCTCCTACGAGCAGTACTTC
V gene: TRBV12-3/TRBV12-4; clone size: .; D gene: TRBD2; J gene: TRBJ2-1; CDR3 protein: CASSTGLADEQFF; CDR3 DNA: TGTGCCAGCAGTACAGGACTAGCCGATGAGCAGTTCTTC
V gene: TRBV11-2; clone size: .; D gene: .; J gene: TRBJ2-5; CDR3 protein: CASSAGNSQETQYF; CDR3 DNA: TGTGCCAGCAGCGCCGGGAACAGTCAAGAGACCCAGTACTTC
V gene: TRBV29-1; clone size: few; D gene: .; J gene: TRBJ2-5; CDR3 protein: CSVEDLVQEETQYF; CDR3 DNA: TGCAGCGTTGAAGATCTGGTCCAAGAAGAGACCCAGTACTTC
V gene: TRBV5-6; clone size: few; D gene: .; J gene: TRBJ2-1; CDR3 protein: CASSPRGGDSYNEQFF; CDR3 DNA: TGTGCCAGCAGCCCACGAGGGGGGGACTCCTACAATGAGCAGTTCTTC
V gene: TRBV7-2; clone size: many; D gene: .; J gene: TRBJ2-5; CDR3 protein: CASSWDGETQYF; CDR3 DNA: TGTGCCAGCAGCTGGGATGGGGAGACCCAGTACTTC
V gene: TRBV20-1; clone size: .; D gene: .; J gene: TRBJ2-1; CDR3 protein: CSATMSPGEQFF; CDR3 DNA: TGCAGTGCTACCATGTCGCCGGGGGAGCAGTTCTTC
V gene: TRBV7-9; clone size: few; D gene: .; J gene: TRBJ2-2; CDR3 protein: CASSPGFGELFF; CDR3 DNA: TGTGCCAGCAGCCCAGGGTTCGGGGAGCTGTTTTTT